What follows describes a single TCR beta chain. J was trimmed by 4 bases and V by 0 bases; bases with no gene match: 10. Germline loops: CDR1 GTSNPN, CDR2 SVGIG (reference sequence). CDR3 length equals 18 residues. This sample was included in a study of T cells after yellow fever vaccination. TCRdb used MiXCR to reprocess the 5' RACE reads, holding one entry per CDR3 protein. The repertoire has hundreds of thousands of distinct CDR3 sequences, 9% to 15% of them found once; the top ten carry just under 15%. The origin of this receptor is a man aged 25 to 40 who received the YFV17D yellow fever vaccine. The chain uses TRBV30 and TRBJ2-3, with TRBD2 matching over 13 bases. The input for sequencing was PBMCs, taken on the day of the yellow fever booster vaccination. The CDR3 reads CAWSVPLGLAGVADTQYF. CDR3 sequence (DNA): TGTGCCTGGAGTGTACCTCTCGGACTAGCGGGAGTGGCAGATACGCAGTATTTT.